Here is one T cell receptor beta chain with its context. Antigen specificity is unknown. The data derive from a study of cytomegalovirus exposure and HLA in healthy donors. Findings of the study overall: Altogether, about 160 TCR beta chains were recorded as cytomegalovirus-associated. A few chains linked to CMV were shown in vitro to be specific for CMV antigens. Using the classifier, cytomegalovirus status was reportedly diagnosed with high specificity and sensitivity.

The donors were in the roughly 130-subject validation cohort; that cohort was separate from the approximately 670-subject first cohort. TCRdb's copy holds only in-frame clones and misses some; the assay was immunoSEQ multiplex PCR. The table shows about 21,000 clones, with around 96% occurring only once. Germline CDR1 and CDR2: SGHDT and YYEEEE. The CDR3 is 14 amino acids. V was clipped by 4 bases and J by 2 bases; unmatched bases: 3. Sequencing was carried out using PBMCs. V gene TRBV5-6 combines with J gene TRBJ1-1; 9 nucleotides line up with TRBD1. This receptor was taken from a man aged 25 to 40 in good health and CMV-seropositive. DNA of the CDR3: TGTGCCAGCAGCAAGGGACAGGGAAACACTGAAGCTTTCTTT. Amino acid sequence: CASSKGQGNTEAFF. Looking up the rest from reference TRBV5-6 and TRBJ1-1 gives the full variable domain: DAGVTQSPTHLIKTRGQQVTLRCSPKSGHDTVSWYQQALGQGPQFIFQYYEEEERQRGNFPDRFSGHQFPNYSSELNVNALLLGDSALYLCASSKGQGNTEAFFGQGTRLTVV.